The clone carrying this T cell receptor beta chain was detected only a few times. A read error likely explains this, since a far larger clone differs by one base. The data belong to a study of cytotoxic CD8 clonotypes in ibrutinib-treated CLL. About the study: Within the patient group, ten to twelve were relapsed/refractory and around 15 treatment-naive, and 17 were IGHV unmutated.

Using immunoSEQ multiplex PCR, the repertoire was profiled, and TCRdb retains in-frame clones only, with some absent. The sample contains about 50,000 clones, roughly three fifths of which appear only once. CDR1 is LGHNA and CDR2 is YNFKEQ in the germline V gene. J gave up 0 bases and V 5 bases, and 3 bases lay outside the gene matches. This CDR3 comprises 14 residues. The chain recombines TRBV4-2 with TRBJ1-1; 7 nucleotides agree with TRBD1. The sequence was collected from a human donor with chronic lymphocytic leukemia. Sequenced material: PBMCs, taken after 24 months of ibrutinib treatment. The DNA for the CDR3 is TGTGCCAGCAGCGGGGACAGCTTGAACACTGAAGCTTTCTTT. Amino acid sequence: CASSGDSLNTEAFF.